This T cell receptor (beta chain) was captured in a study of cytomegalovirus exposure and HLA in healthy donors. CDR1 is SNHLY, CDR2 FYNNEI, per germline. V trimming: 7 bases; J trimming: 2 bases; junction bases outside the gene matches: 8. This CDR3 comprises 15 residues. The study ran its PCR with 60 Vbeta and 13 Jbeta primers. Produced via immunoSEQ multiplex PCR; TCRdb's table is partial and in-frame only. The data show over 150,000 clones, about 72% seen once. The sample consisted of PBMCs. The V gene is TRBV2, the J gene TRBJ1-5; the match to TRBD1 covers 7 bases. This receptor was taken from a man aged 30 to 39 in good health and CMV-seropositive. The CDR3 bases are TGTGCCAGCACCGACAGGGAAGTAGGCAATCAGCCCCAGCATTTT. Its protein product is CASTDREVGNQPQHF.